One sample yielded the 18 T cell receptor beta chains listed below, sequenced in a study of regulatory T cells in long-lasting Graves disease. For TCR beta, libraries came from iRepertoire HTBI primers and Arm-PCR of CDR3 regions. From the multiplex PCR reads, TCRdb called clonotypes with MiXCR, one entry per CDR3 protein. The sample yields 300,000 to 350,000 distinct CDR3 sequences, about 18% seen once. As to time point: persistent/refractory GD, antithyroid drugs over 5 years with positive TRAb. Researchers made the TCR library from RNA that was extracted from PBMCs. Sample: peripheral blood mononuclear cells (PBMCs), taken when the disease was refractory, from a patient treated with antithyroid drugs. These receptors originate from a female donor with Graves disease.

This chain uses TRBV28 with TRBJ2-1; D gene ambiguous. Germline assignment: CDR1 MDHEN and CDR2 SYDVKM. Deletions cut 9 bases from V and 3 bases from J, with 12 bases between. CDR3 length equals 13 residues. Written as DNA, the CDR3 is TGTGCCAGTTCGCTAGGCCTCTACAATGAGCAGTTCTTC. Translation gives CASSLGLYNEQFF.

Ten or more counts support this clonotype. CDR3 region: CASSFRPNYGYTF. The CDR3 nucleotides read TGTGCCAGCAGTTTCCGCCCAAACTATGGCTACACCTTC. The chain recombines TRBV27 with TRBJ1-2, with unresolved D. Trimming stripped 3 bases from V and 2 bases from J, with 7 bases between. The length of the CDR3 is 13 residues. Looked up from germline, CDR1 is MNHEY and CDR2 is SMNVEV (reference sequence).

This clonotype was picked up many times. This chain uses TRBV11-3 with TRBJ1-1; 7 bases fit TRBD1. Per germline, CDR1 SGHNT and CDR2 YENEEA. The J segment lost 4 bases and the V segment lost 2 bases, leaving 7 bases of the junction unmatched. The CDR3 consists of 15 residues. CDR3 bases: TGTGCCAGCAGCTTAACCAGGGGGTCGGGCACTGAAGCTTTCTTT. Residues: CASSLTRGSGTEAFF.

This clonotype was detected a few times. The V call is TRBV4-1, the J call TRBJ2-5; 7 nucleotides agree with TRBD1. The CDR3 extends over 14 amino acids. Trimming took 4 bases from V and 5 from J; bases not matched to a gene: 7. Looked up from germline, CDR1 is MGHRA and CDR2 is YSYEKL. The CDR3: CASSPRGFWETQYF. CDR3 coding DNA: TGCGCCAGCAGCCCCAGGGGGTTTTGGGAGACCCAGTACTTC.

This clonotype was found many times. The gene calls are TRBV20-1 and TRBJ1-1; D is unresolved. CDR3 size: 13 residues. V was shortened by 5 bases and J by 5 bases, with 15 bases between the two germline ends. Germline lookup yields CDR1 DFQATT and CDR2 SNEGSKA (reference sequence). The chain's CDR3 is CSAPGLSATEAFF. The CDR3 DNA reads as TGCAGTGCTCCCGGTCTAAGTGCGACTGAAGCTTTCTTT.

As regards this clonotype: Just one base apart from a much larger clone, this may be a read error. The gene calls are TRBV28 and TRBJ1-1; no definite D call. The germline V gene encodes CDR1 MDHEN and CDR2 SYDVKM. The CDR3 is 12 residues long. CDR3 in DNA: TGTGCCAGCAGCCAAATCCGCACTGAAACTTTCTTT. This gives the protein CASSQIRTETFF.

In nucleotides, the CDR3 is TGCGCCAGCAGCCAAATCCATCTAGCCAAAAACATTCAGTACTTC. It codes for CASSQIHLAKNIQYF. The V call is TRBV4-1, the J call TRBJ2-4; no firm D call. Looked up from germline, CDR1 is MGHRA and CDR2 is YSYEKL. V lost 2 bases and J 0 bases, leaving 8 bases between the germline ends. This CDR3 comprises 15 residues.

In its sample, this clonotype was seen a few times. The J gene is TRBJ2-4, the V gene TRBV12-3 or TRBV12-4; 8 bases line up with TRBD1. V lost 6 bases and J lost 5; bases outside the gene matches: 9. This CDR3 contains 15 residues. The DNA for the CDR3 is TGTGCCAGCAGCCAGGGACAGGTGTTCGAAAACATTCAGTACTTC. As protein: CASSQGQVFENIQYF.

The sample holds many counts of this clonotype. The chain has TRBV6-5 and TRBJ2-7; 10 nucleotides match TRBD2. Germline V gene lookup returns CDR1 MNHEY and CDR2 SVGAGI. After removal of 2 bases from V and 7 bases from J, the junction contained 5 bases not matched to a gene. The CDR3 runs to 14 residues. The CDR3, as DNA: TGTGCCAGCAGTTACGCTAGCGGGAGTGGTGAGCAGTACTTC. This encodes CASSYASGSGEQYF.

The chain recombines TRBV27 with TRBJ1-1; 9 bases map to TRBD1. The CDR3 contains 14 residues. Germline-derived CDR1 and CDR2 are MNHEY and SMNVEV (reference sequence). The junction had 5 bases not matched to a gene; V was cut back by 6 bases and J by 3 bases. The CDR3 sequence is CASRPGQGYTEAFF. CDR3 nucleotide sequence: TGTGCCAGCAGGCCGGGACAGGGTTACACTGAAGCTTTCTTT.

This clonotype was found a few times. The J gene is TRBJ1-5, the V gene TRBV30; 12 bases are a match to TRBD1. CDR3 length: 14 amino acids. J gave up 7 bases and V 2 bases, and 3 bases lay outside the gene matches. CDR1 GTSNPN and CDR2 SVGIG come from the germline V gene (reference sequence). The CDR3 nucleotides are TGTGCCTGGAGTAGGGGACAGGGGGCACAGCCCCAGCATTTT. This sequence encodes CAWSRGQGAQPQHF.

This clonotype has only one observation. CDR3 residues: CSARGGRSHEQYF. Here the CDR3 DNA reads TGCAGTGCTCGGGGGGGCCGGTCACACGAGCAGTACTTC. The chain employs TRBV20-1 and TRBJ2-7; 8 bases are shared with TRBD2. The CDR3 runs 13 residues. Germline V lookup: CDR1 DFQATT, CDR2 SNEGSKA (reference sequence). V lost 5 bases and J lost 5; bases outside the gene matches: 8.

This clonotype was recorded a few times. CDR3 region: CASSFGQRGRHTQYF. CDR3 DNA: TGTGCCAGCAGTTTTGGGCAGCGGGGGAGGCATACGCAGTATTTT. The J gene is TRBJ2-3, the V gene TRBV12-3 or TRBV12-4; 8 bases fit TRBD2. Trimming at V came to 3 bases and at J to 7 bases, leaving 9 bases not matched to a gene. The CDR3 length is 15 residues.

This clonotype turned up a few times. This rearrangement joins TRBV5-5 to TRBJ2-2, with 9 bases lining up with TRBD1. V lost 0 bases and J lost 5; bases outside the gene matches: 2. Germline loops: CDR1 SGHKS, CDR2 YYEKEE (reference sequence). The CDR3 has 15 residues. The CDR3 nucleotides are TGTGCCAGCAGCTTGGTGGGACAGGGTACCGGGGAGCTGTTTTTT. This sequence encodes CASSLVGQGTGELFF.

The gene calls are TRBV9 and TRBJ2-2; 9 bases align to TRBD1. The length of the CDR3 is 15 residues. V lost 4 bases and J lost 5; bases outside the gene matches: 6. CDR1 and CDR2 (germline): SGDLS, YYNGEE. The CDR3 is CASSSPGTGTGELFF. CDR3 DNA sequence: TGTGCCAGCAGCTCGCCGGGGACAGGGACCGGGGAGCTGTTTTTT.

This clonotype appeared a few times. CDR3: CSARDRLGTEAFF. DNA for the CDR3: TGCAGTGCTAGAGATCGACTGGGGACTGAAGCTTTCTTT. V gene TRBV20-1 combines with J gene TRBJ1-1, with D unresolved. Germline-derived CDR1 and CDR2 are DFQATT and SNEGSKA (reference sequence). The CDR3 runs to 13 residues. Trimming removed 0 bases at V and 5 bases at J, with 10 bases between.

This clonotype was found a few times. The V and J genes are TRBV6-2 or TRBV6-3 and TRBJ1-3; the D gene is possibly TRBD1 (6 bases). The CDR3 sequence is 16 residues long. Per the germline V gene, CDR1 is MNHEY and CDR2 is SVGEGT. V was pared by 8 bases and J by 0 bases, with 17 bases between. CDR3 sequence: CASDRTGSFSGNTIYF. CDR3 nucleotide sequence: TGTGCCAGCGACCGTACAGGGTCCTTCTCTGGAAACACCATATATTTT.

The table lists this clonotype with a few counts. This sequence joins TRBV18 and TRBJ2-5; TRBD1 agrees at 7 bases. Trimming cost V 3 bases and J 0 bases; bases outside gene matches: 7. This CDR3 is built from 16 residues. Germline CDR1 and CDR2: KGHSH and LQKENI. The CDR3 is CASSPSGTAYQETQYF. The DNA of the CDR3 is TGTGCCAGCTCACCCTCGGGGACAGCTTACCAAGAGACCCAGTACTTC.